This T cell receptor beta chain was documented in a study of spatial heterogeneity in lung cancer. On the study more broadly: Matched bulk RNA-seq yielded a T cell transcriptional module score. Counts of TCR transcripts in tumor regions correlated strongly with that score.

TCR cDNA molecules each had a unique molecular identifier. TCRdb reanalysed the 5' RACE reads using MiXCR and keeps one entry per CDR3 protein. The sample contains 2,000 to 3,000 distinct CDR3 sequences, roughly 18% of which appear only once. Specified time point: sample taken at primary tumor resection. Untreated early-stage non-small cell lung cancer patients, around 70 in total, were the donors. General study results and limits: Counts that tracked tumor mutation counts were those of expanded intratumoral alpha and beta TCRs.

Trimming cost V 2 bases and J 3 bases; bases outside gene matches: 11. This CDR3 is 17 amino acids long. Germline lookup yields CDR1 DFQATT and CDR2 SNEGSKA (reference sequence). Remarks on this clonotype: The antigen remains unidentified.

The material was lung tumor tissue, obtained at surgery. The chain recombines TRBV20-1 with TRBJ2-7, with 12 bases lining up with TRBD2. The origin of this receptor is a male donor with early-stage non-small cell lung cancer. The CDR3 nucleotides read TGCAGTGCTAGAACTGTGACTAGCGGGGGTTATCGCTACGAGCAGTACTTC. Protein product: CSARTVTSGGYRYEQYF.